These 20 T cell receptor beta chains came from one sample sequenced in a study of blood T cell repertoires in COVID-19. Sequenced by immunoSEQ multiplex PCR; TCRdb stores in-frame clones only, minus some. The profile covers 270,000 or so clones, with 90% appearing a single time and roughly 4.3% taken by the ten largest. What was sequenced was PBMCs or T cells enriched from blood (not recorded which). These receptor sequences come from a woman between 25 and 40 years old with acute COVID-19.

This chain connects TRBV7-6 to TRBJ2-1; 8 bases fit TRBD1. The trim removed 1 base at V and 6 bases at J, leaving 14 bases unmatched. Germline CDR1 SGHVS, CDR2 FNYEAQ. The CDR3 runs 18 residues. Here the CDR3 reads CASSLVSGGRGQINEQFF. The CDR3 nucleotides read TGTGCCAGCAGCTTAGTTTCAGGTGGCAGGGGGCAGATCAATGAGCAGTTCTTC.

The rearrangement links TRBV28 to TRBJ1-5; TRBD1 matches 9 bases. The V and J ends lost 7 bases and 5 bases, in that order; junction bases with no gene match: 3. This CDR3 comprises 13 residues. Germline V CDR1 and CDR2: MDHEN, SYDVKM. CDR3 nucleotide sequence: TGTGCCAGCAAGACAGGGGGTTATCAGCCCCAGCATTTT. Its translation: CASKTGGYQPQHF.

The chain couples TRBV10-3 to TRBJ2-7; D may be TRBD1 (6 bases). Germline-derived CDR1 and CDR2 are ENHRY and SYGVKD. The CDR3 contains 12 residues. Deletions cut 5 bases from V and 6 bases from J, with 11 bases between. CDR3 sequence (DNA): TGTGCCATCAGTCTACAGGGAGCCGAGCAGTACTTC. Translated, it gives CAISLQGAEQYF.

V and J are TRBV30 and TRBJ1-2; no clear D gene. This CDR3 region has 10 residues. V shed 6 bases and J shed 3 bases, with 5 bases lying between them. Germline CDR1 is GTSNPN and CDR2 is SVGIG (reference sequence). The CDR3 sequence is CACAYYGYTF. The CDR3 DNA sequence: TGTGCCTGCGCGTACTATGGCTACACCTTC.

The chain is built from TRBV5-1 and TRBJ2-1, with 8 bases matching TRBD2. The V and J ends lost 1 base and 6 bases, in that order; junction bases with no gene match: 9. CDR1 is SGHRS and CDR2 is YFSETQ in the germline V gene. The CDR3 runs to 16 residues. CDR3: CASSLNSGSPFNEQFF. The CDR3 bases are TGCGCCAGCAGCTTGAACAGCGGGAGCCCCTTCAATGAGCAGTTCTTC.

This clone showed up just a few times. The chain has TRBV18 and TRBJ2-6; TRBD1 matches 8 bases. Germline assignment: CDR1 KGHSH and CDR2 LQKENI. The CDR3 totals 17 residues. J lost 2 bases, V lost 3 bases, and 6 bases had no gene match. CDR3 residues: CASSPGQGSPGANVLTF. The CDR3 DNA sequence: TGTGCCAGCTCACCCGGACAGGGTTCACCTGGGGCCAACGTCCTGACTTTC.

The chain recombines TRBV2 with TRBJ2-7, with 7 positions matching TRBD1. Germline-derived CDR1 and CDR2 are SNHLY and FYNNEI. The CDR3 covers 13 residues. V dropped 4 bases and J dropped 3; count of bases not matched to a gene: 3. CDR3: CASSGDRVYEQYF. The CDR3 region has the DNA TGTGCCAGCAGTGGGGACAGAGTCTACGAGCAGTACTTC.

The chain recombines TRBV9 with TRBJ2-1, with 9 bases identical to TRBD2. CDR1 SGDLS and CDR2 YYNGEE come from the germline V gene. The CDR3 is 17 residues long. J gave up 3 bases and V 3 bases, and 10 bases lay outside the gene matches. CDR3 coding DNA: TGTGCCAGCAGCGGGGTATCGGCGGGAGGGCTCTACAATGAGCAGTTCTTC. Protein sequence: CASSGVSAGGLYNEQFF.

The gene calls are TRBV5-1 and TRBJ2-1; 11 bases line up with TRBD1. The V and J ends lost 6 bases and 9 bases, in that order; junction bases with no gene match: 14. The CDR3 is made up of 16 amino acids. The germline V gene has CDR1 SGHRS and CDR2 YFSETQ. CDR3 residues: CASNRGTGGLQAEQFF. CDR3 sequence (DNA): TGCGCCAGCAACCGGGGGACAGGGGGACTACAGGCTGAGCAGTTCTTC.

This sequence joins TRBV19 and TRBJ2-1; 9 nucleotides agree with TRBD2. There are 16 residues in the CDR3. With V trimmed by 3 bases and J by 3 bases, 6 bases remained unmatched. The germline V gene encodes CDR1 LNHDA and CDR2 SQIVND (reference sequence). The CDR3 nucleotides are TGTGCCAGTAGTATGATAGGGCGGGAGGGCTACAATGAGCAGTTCTTC. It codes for CASSMIGREGYNEQFF.

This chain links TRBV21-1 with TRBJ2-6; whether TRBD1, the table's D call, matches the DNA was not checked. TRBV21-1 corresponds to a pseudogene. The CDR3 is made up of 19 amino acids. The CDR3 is CASSKSTGATHSGANVLTF. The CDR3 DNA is TGTGCCAGCAGCAAATCGACAGGGGCCACCCACTCTGGGGCCAACGTCCTGACTTTC.

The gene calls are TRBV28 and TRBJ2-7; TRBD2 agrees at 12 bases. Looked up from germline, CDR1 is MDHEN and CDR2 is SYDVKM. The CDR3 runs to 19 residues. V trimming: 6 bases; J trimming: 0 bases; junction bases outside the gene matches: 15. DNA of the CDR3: TGTGCCAGCAGCCTAAAGTTGGGACTAGCGGGCCCGAGCTCCTACGAGCAGTACTTC. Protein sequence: CASSLKLGLAGPSSYEQYF.

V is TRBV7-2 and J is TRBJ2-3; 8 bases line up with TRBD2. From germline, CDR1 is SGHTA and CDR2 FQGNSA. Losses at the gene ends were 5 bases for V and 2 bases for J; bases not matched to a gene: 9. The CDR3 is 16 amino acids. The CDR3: CASSEGLDGDTDTQYF. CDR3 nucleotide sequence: TGTGCCAGCAGCGAGGGACTAGACGGGGACACAGATACGCAGTATTTT.

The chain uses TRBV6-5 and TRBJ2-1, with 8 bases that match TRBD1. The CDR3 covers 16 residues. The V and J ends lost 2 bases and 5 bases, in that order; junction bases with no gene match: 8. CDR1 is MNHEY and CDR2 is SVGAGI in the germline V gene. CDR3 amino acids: CASSYHHRGTDNEQFF. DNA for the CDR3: TGTGCCAGCAGTTACCACCACAGGGGGACGGACAATGAGCAGTTCTTC.

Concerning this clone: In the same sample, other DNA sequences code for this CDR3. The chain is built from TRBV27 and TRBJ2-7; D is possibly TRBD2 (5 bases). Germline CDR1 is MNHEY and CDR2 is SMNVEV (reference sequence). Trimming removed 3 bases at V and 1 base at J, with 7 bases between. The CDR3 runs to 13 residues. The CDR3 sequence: CASSLSGSYEQYF. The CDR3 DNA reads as TGTGCCAGCAGTTTGAGCGGTTCCTACGAGCAGTACTTC.

As DNA, the CDR3 is TGTGCCAGCAGCCAGTCAGGGGACACTGAAGCTTTCTTT. This sequence encodes CASSQSGDTEAFF. The chain employs TRBV4-2 and TRBJ1-1; a possible D gene is TRBD1 (6 bases). Looked up from germline, CDR1 is LGHNA and CDR2 is YNFKEQ. V was cut by 3 bases and J by 3 bases, with 8 bases left in between. The CDR3 covers 13 residues.

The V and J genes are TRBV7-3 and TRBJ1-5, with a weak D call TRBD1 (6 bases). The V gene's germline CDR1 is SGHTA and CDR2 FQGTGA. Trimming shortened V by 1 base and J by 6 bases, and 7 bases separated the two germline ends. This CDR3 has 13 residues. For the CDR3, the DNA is TGTGCCAGCAGCTTAAAAGGGGGTCAGCCCCAGCATTTT. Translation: CASSLKGGQPQHF.

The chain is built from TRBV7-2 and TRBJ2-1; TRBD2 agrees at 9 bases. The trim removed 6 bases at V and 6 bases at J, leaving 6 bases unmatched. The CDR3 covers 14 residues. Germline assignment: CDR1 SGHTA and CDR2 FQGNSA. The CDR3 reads CASSSRTSVNEQFF. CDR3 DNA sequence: TGTGCCAGCAGTTCCAGGACTAGCGTCAATGAGCAGTTCTTC.

The CDR3 coding sequence is TGTGCCAGCAGCTTAGCGCAGGGTTTGAACGAGCAGTACTTC. Translating gives CASSLAQGLNEQYF. The chain is built from TRBV7-2 and TRBJ2-7; D perhaps matches TRBD1 (5 bases). The germline gives CDR1 SGHTA, CDR2 FQGNSA. Trimming cost V 0 bases and J 5 bases, with 11 bases left between them. This CDR3 spans 14 amino acids.

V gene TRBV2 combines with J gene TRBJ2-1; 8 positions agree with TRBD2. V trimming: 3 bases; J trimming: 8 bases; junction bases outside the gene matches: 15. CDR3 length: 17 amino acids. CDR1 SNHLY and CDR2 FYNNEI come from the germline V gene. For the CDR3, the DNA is TGTGCCAGCAGTGATAGGGCCAGCGGGAGTCTTTACGATGAGCAGTTCTTC. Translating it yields CASSDRASGSLYDEQFF.